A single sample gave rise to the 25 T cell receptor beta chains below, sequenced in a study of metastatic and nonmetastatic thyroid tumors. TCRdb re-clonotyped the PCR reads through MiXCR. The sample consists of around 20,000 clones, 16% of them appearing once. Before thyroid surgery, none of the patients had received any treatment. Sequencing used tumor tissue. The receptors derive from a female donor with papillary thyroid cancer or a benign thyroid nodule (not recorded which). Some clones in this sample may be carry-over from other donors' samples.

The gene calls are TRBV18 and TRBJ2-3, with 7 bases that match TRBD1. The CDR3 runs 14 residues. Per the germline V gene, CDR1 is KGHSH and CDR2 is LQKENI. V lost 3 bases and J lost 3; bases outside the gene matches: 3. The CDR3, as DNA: TGTGCCAGCTCACCTTACAGGGGAACAGATACGCAGTATTTT. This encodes CASSPYRGTDTQYF.

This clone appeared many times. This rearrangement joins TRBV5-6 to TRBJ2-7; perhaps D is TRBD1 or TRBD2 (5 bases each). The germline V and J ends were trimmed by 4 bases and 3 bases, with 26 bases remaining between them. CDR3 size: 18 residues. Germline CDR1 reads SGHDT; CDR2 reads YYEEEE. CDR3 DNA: TGTGCCAGCAGCAATCCCATTATGAGGGGCTCAGAAGACTACGAGCAGTACTTC. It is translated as CASSNPIMRGSEDYEQYF.

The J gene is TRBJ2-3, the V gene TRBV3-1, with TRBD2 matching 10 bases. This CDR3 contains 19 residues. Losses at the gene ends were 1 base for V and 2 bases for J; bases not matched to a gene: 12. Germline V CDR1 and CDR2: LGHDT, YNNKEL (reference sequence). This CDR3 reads CASSQVGFLAGENTDTQYF. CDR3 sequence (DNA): TGTGCCAGCAGCCAAGTAGGGTTCCTAGCGGGAGAGAACACAGATACGCAGTATTTT.

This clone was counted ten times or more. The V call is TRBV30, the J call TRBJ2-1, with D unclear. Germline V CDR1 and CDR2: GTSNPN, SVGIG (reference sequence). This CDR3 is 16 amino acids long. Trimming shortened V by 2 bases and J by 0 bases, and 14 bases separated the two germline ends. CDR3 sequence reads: CAWSPPTGYSYNEQFF. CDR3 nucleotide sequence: TGTGCCTGGAGTCCCCCTACGGGTTACTCCTACAATGAGCAGTTCTTC.

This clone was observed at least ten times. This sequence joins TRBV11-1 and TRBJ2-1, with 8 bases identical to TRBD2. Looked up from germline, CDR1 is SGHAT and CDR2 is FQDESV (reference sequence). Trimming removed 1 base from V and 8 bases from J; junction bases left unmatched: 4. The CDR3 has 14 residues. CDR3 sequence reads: CASSLGAGGDEQFF. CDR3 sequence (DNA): TGTGCCAGCAGCTTAGGGGCGGGAGGCGATGAGCAGTTCTTC.

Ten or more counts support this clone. The CDR3 DNA sequence: TGTGCCAGCAGTTTTGGGGGGACGAGGGGAAACACCATATATTTT. Translation: CASSFGGTRGNTIYF. The chain joins TRBV28 to TRBJ1-3; the D gene is possibly TRBD1 (5 bases). This CDR3 spans 15 amino acids. The V end lost 3 bases, the J end lost 4 bases, and 13 bases lay between the germline ends. Germline V gene data show CDR1 as MDHEN and CDR2 as SYDVKM.

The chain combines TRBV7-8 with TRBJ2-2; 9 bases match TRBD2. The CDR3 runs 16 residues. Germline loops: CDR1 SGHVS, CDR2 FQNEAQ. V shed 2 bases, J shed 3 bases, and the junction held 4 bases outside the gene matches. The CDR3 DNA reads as TGTGCCAGCAGCTTATCGCTAGCGGGATACACCGGGGAGCTGTTTTTT. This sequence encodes CASSLSLAGYTGELFF.

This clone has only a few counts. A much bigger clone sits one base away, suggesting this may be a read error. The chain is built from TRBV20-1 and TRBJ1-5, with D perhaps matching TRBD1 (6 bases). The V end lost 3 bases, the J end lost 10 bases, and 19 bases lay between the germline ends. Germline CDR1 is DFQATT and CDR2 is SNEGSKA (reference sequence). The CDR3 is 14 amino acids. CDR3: CSASLQGNRHPQHF. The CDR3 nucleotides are TGCAGTGCTAGTTTACAGGGTAATAGGCATCCCCAGCATTTT.

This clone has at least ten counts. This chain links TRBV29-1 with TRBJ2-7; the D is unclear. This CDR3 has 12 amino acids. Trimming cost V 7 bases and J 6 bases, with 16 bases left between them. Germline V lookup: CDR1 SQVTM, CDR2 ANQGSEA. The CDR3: CSAIISSREQYF. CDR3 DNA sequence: TGCAGCGCTATTATCAGTTCCCGCGAGCAGTACTTC.

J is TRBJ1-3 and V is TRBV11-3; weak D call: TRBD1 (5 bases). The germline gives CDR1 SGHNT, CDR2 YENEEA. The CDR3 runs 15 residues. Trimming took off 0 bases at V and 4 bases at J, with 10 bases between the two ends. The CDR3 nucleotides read TGTGCCAGCAGCTTAGAAGGGGCGCGAGGAAACACCATATATTTT. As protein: CASSLEGARGNTIYF.

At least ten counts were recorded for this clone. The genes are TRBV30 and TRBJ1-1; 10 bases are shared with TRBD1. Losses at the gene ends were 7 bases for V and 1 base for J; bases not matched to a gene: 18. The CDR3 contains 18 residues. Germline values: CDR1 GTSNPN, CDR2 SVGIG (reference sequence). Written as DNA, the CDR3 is TGTGCCTCCGGGGGGGGGGACAGGGGTCTAGGGGAGAACACTGAAGCTTTCTTT. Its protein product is CASGGGDRGLGENTEAFF.

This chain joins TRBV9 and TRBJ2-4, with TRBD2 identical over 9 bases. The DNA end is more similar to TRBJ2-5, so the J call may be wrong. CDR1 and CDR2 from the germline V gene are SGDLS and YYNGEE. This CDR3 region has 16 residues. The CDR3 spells CASSVRTSGGLETQYF. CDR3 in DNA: TGTGCCAGCAGCGTAAGGACCAGCGGGGGGTTAGAGACCCAGTACTTC.

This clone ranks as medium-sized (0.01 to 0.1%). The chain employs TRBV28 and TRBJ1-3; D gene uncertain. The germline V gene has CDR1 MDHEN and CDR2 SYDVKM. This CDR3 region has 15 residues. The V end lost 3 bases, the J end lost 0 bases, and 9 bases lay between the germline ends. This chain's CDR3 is CASSFLMSSGNTIYF. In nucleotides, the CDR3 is TGTGCCAGCAGTTTTTTAATGAGCTCTGGAAACACCATATATTTT. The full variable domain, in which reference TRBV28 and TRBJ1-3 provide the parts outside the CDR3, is DVKVTQSSRYLVKRTGEKVFLECVQDMDHENMFWYRQDPGLGLRLIYFSYDVKMKEKGDIPEGYSVSREKKERFSLILESASTNQTSMYLCASSFLMSSGNTIYFGEGSWLTVV.

This chain's CDR3 is CASSSLRGVSWNEQYF. As DNA, the CDR3 is TGTGCCAGCAGCTCTCTACGGGGGGTGTCTTGGAACGAGCAGTACTTC. The rearrangement joins TRBV11-2 to TRBJ2-7, with TRBD2 identical over 7 bases. Germline V gives CDR1 SGHAT, CDR2 FQNNGV. V was pared by 4 bases and J by 5 bases, with 14 bases of the junction left unmatched. This CDR3 is 16 amino acids long.

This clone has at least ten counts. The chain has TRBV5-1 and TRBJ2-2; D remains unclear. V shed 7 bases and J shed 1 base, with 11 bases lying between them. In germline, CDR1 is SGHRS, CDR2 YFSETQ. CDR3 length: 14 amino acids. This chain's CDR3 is CASSETVNTGELFF. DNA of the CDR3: TGCGCCAGCTCCGAGACTGTGAACACCGGGGAGCTGTTTTTT.

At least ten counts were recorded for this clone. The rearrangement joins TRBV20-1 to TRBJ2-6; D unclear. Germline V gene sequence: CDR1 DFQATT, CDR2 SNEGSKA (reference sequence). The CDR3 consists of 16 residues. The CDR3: CGAHNTYRSGANVLTF. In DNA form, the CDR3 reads TGCGGAGCCCATAACACCTACCGCTCTGGGGCCAACGTCCTGACTTTC.

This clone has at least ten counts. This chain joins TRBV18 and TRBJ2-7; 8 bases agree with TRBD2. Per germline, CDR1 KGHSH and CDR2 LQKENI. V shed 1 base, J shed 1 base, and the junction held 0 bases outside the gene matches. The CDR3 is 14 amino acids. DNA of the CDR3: TGTGCCAGCTCACCACGCGGGGGGTCCTACGAGCAGTACTTC. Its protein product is CASSPRGGSYEQYF.

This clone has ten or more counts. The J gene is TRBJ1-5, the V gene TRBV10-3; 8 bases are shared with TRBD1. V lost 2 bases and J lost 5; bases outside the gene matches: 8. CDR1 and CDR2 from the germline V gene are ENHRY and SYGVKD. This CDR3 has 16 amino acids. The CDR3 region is CAISEKLRTGHQPQHF. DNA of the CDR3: TGTGCCATCAGTGAGAAGCTAAGGACAGGGCATCAGCCCCAGCATTTT.

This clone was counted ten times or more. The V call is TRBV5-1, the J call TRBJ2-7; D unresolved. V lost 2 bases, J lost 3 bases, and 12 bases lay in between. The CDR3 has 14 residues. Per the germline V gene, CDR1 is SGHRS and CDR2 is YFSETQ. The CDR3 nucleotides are TGCGCCAGCAGCTTCGACGGACGAGGCTACGAGCAGTACTTC. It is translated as CASSFDGRGYEQYF. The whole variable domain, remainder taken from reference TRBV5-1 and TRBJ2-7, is KAGVTQTPRYLIKTRGQQVTLSCSPISGHRSVSWYQQTPGQGLQFLFEYFSETQRNKGNFPGRFSGRQFSNSRSEMNVSTLELGDSALYLCASSFDGRGYEQYFGPGTRLTVT.

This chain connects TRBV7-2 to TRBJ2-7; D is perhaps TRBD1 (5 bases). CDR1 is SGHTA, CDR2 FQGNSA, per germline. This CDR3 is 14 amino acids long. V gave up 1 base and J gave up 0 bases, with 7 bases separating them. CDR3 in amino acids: CASSLDQGSYEQYF. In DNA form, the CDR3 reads TGTGCCAGCAGCTTAGATCAGGGCTCCTACGAGCAGTACTTC.

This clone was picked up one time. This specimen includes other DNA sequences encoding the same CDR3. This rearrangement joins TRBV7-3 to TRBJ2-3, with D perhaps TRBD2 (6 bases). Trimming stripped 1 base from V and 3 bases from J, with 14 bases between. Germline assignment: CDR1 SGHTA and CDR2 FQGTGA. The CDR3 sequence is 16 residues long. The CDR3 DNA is TGTGCCAGCAGCTTAATACTAGCAGCGGCTACAGATACGCAGTATTTT. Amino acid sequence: CASSLILAAATDTQYF.

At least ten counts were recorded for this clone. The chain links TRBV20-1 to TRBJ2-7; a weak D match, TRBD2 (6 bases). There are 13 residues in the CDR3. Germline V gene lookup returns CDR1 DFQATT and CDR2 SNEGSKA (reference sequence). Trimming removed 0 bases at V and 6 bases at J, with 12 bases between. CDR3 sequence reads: CSARDPGTFEQYF. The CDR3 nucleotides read TGCAGTGCTAGAGACCCCGGGACTTTCGAGCAGTACTTC.

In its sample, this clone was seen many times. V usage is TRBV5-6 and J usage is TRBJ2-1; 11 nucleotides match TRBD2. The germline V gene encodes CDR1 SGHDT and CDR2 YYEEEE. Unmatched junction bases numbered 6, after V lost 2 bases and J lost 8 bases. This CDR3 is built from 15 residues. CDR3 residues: CASSFGTSGGDEQFF. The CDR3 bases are TGTGCCAGCAGCTTCGGGACTAGCGGTGGGGATGAGCAGTTCTTC.

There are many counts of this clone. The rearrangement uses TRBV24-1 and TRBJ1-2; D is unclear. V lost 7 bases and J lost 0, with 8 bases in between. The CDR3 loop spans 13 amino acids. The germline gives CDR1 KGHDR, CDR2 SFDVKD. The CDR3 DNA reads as TGTGCCACCAGACCAGGAGCTAACTATGGCTACACCTTC. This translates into CATRPGANYGYTF.

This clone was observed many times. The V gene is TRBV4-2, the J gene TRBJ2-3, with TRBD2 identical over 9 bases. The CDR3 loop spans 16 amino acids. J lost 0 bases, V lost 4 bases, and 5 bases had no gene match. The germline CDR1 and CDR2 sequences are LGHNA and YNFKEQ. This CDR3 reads CASSLGTSSSTDTQYF. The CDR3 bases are TGTGCCAGCAGCCTCGGGACTAGCTCCAGCACAGATACGCAGTATTTT.